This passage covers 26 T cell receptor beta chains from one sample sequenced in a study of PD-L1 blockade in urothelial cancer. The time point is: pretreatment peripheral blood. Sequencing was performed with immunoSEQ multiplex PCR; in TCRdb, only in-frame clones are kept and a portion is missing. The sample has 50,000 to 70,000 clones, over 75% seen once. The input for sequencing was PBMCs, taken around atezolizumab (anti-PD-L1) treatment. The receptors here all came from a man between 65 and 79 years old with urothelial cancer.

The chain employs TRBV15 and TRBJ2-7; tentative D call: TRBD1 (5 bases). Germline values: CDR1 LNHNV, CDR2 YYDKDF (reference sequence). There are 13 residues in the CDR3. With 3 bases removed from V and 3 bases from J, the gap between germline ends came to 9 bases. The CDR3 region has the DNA TGTGCCACCAGCAGGGGGCAGGACTACGAGCAGTACTTC. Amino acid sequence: CATSRGQDYEQYF.

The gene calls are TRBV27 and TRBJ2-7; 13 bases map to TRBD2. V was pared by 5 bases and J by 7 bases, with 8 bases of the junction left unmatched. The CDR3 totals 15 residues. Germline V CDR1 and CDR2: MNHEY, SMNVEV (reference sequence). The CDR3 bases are TGTGCCAGCAGTCGCGGACTAGCGGGAGAAGGAGAGCAGTACTTC. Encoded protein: CASSRGLAGEGEQYF.

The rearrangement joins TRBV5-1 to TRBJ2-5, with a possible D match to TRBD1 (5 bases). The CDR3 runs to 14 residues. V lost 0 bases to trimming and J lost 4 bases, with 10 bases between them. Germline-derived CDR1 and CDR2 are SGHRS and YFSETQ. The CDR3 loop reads CASSLEGIGETQYF. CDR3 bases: TGCGCCAGCAGCTTGGAGGGGATTGGAGAGACCCAGTACTTC.

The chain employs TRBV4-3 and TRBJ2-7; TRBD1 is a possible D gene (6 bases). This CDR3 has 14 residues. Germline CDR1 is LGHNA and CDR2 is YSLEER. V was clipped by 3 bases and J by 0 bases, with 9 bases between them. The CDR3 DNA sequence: TGCGCCAGCAGCCAGGACAGATACTCCTACGAGCAGTACTTC. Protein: CASSQDRYSYEQYF.

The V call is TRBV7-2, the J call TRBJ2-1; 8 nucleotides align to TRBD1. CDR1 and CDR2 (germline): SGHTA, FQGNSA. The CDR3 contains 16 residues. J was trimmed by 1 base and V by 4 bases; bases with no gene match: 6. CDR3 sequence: CASSSKQGVSYNEQFF. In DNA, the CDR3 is TGTGCCAGCAGCTCCAAACAGGGGGTATCCTACAATGAGCAGTTCTTC.

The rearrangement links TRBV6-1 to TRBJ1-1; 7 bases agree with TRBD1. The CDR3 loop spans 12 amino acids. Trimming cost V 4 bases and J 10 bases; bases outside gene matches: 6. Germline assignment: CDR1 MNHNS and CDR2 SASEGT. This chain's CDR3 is CASSGIGGLAFF. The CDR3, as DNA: TGTGCCAGCAGTGGTATAGGGGGCCTAGCTTTCTTT.

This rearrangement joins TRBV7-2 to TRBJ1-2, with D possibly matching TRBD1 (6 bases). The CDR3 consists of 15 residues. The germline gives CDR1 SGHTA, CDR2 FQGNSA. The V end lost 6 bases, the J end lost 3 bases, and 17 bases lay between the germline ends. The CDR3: CASSKWAGVDYGYTF. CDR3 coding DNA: TGTGCCAGCAGTAAATGGGCAGGGGTTGACTATGGCTACACCTTC.

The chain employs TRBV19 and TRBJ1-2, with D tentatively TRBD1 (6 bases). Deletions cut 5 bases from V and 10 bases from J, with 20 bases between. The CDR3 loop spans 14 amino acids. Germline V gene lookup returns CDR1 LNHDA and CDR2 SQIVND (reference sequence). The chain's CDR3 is CASSPPGQFRVYTF. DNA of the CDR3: TGTGCCAGTAGTCCACCCGGACAGTTCCGAGTCTACACCTTC.

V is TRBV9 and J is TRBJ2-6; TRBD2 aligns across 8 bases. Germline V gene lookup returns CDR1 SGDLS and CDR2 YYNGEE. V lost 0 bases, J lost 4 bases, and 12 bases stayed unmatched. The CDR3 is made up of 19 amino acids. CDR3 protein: CASSVAVAGLASGANVLTF. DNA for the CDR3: TGTGCCAGCAGCGTAGCTGTAGCCGGACTAGCCTCAGGGGCCAACGTCCTGACTTTC. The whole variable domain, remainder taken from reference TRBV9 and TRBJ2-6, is DSGVTQTPKHLITATGQRVTLRCSPRSGDLSVYWYQQSLDQGLQFLIQYYNGEERAKGNILERFSAQQFPDLHSELNLSSLELGDSALYFCASSVAVAGLASGANVLTFGAGSRLTVL.

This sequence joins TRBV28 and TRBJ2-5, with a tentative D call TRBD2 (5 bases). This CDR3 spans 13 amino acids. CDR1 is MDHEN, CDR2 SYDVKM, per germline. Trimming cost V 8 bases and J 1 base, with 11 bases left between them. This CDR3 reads CASGRGPQETQYF. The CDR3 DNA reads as TGTGCCAGCGGCCGAGGGCCCCAAGAGACCCAGTACTTC.

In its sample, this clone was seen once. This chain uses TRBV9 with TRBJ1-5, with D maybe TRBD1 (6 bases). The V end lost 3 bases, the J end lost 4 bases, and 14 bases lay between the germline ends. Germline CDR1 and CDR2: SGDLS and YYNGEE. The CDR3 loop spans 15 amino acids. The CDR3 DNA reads TGTGCCAGCAGCGAGGGGGGGAACCCGAATCAGCCCCAGCATTTT. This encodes CASSEGGNPNQPQHF. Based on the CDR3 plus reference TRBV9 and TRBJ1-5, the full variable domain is DSGVTQTPKHLITATGQRVTLRCSPRSGDLSVYWYQQSLDQGLQFLIQYYNGEERAKGNILERFSAQQFPDLHSELNLSSLELGDSALYFCASSEGGNPNQPQHFGDGTRLSIL.

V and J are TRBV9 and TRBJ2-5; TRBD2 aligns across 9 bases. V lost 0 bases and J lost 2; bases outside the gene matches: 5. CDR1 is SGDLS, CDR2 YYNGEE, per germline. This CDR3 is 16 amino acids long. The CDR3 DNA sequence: TGTGCCAGCAGCGTAGGGCTAGCGGGGCGACAAGAGACCCAGTACTTC. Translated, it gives CASSVGLAGRQETQYF.

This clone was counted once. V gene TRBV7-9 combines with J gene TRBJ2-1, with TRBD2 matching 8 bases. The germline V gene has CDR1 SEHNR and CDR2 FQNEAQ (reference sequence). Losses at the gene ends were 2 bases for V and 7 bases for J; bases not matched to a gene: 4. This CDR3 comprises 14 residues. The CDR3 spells CASSLTTSENEQFF. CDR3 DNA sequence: TGTGCCAGCAGCTTAACGACTAGCGAGAATGAGCAGTTCTTC.

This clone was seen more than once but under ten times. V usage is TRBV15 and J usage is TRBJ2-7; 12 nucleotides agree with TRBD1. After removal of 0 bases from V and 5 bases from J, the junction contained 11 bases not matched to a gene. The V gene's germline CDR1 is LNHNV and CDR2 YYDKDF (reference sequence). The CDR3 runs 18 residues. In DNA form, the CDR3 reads TGTGCCACCAGCAGAGATTTGAGTCCCGGGACAGGGGGCGACGAGCAGTACTTC. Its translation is CATSRDLSPGTGGDEQYF.

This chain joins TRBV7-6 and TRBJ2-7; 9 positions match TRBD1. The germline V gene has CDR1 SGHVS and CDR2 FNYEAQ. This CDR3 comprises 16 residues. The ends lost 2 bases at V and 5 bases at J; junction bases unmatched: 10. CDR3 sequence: CASSLRGGQGIDEQYF. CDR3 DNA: TGTGCCAGCAGCTTAAGGGGGGGACAGGGTATCGACGAGCAGTACTTC.

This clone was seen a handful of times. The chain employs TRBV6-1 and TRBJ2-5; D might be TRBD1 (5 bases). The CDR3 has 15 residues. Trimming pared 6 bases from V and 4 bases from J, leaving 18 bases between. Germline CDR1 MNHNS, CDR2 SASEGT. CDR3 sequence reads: CASRISMARGETQYF. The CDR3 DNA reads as TGTGCCAGCAGGATTTCTATGGCAAGGGGAGAGACCCAGTACTTC.

CDR3 sequence reads: CASSLESRGRGWQNTEAFF. CDR3 nucleotide sequence: TGTGCCAGCAGCTTAGAATCCCGAGGCAGGGGGTGGCAGAACACTGAAGCTTTCTTT. The chain employs TRBV11-2 and TRBJ1-1; TRBD1 agrees at 7 bases. Germline CDR1 and CDR2: SGHAT and FQNNGV. CDR3 length: 19 residues. The J segment lost 1 base and the V segment lost 0 bases, leaving 14 bases of the junction unmatched.

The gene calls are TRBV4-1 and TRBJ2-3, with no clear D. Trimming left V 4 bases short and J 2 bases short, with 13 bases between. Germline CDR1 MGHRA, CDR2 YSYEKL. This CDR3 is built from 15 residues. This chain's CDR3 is CASSPLGPNTDTQYF. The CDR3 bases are TGCGCCAGCAGCCCCCTGGGCCCCAACACAGATACGCAGTATTTT.

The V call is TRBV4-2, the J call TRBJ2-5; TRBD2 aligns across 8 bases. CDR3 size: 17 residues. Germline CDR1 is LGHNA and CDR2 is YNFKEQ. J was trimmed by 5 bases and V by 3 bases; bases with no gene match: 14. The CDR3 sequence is CASSHPWSEAGDETQYF. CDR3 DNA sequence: TGTGCCAGCAGCCACCCTTGGAGTGAAGCGGGAGATGAGACCCAGTACTTC.

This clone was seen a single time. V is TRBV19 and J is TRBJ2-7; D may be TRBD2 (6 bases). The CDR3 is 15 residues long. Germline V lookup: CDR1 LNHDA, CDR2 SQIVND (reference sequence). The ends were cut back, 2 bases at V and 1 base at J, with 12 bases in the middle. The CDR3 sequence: CASSIIADQSYEQYF. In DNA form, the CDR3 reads TGTGCCAGTAGTATAATAGCGGACCAATCCTACGAGCAGTACTTC.

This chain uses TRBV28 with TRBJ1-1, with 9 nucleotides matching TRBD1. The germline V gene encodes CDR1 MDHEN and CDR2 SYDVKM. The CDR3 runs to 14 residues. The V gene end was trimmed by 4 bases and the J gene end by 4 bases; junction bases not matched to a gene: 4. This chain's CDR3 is CASSSGQGGTEAFF. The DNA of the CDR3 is TGTGCCAGCAGTTCGGGACAGGGTGGCACTGAAGCTTTCTTT.

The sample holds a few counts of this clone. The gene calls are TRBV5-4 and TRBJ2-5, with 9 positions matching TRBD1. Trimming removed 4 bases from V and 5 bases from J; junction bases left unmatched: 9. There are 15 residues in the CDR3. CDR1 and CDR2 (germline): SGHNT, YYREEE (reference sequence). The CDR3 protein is CASSRTTGGGETQYF. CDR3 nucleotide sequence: TGTGCCAGCAGCCGAACGACAGGGGGTGGGGAGACCCAGTACTTC.

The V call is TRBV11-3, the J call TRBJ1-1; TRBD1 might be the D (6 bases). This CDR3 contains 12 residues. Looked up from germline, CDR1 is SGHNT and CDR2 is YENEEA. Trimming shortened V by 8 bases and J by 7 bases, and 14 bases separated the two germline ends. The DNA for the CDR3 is TGTGCCAGCCGGACAGATATTGATGAAGCTTTCTTT. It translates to CASRTDIDEAFF.

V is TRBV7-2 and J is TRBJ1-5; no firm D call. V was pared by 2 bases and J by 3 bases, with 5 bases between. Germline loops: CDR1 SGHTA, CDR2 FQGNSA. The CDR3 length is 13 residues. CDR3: CASSLSTNQPQHF. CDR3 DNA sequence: TGTGCCAGCAGCTTAAGCACCAATCAGCCCCAGCATTTT.

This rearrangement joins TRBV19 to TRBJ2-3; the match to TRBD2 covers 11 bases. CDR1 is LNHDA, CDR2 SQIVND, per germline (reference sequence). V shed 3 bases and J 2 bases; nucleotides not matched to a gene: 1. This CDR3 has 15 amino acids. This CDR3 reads CASSISGRATDTQYF. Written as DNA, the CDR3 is TGTGCCAGTAGTATTAGCGGGAGGGCCACAGATACGCAGTATTTT.

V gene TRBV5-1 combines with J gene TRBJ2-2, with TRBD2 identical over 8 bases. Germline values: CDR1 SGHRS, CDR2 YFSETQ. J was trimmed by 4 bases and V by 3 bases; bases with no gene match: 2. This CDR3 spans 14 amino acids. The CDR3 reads CASSWSGSTGELFF. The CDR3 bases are TGCGCCAGCAGCTGGAGCGGGAGCACCGGGGAGCTGTTTTTT.